This passage covers 19 T cell receptor beta chains from one sample sequenced in a study of blood T cell repertoires in COVID-19. The table came from immunoSEQ multiplex PCR; TCRdb's copy has only in-frame clones and leaves some out. The sample lists some 33,000 clones, roughly nine tenths occurring once. Sequences were obtained from peripheral blood. The receptor source for this set is a human donor in a cohort sampled during active COVID-19.

The table lists this clone with a few counts. The rearrangement links TRBV5-5 to TRBJ2-2; tentatively, D is TRBD2 (5 bases). Germline V gene data show CDR1 as SGHKS and CDR2 as YYEKEE (reference sequence). This CDR3 is 14 amino acids long. The V and J ends lost 2 bases and 4 bases respectively, with 9 bases between them. The chain's CDR3 is CASSLTGITGELFF. The CDR3 DNA is TGTGCCAGCAGCTTAACGGGAATCACCGGGGAGCTGTTTTTT. Supplemented by reference TRBV5-5 and TRBJ2-2, the full variable domain reads DAGVTQSPTHLIKTRGQQVTLRCSPISGHKSVSWYQQVLGQGPQFIFQYYEKEERGRGNFPDRFSARQFPNYSSELNVNALLLGDSALYLCASSLTGITGELFFGEGSRLTVL.

The CDR3: CASSWTGFGELFF. The CDR3 region has the DNA TGTGCCAGCAGCTGGACAGGGTTCGGGGAGCTGTTTTTT. This chain connects TRBV7-9 to TRBJ2-2, with TRBD1 matching 8 bases. CDR1 is SEHNR, CDR2 FQNEAQ, per germline (reference sequence). This CDR3 spans 13 amino acids. V trimming: 4 bases; J trimming: 7 bases; junction bases outside the gene matches: 2.

The V call is TRBV4-1, the J call TRBJ2-7; 8 nucleotides agree with TRBD2. The CDR3 has 14 residues. V was clipped by 4 bases and J by 2 bases; unmatched bases: 4. CDR1 is MGHRA, CDR2 YSYEKL, per germline. CDR3 loop: CASSPSGLAYEQYV. CDR3 nucleotides: TGCGCCAGCAGCCCCTCGGGACTAGCCTACGAGCAGTACGTC.

The chain combines TRBV4-1 with TRBJ2-1; 8 bases are a match to TRBD1. Germline CDR1 is MGHRA and CDR2 is YSYEKL. This CDR3 spans 13 amino acids. With 6 bases clipped from V and 9 bases from J, the junction kept 7 bases outside the gene matches. CDR3 sequence: CASRWQGAGEQFF. CDR3 DNA sequence: TGCGCCAGCAGGTGGCAGGGGGCAGGTGAGCAGTTCTTC.

V usage is TRBV11-3 and J usage is TRBJ2-2; D might be TRBD2 (6 bases). With 2 bases removed from V and 4 bases from J, the gap between germline ends came to 11 bases. The germline V gene encodes CDR1 SGHNT and CDR2 YENEEA. This CDR3 contains 15 residues. CDR3 nucleotide sequence: TGTGCCAGCAGCTTACTAGCGTCGTCCACCGGGGAGCTGTTTTTT. Encoded protein: CASSLLASSTGELFF.

This chain joins TRBV18 and TRBJ1-6, with D tentatively TRBD1 (5 bases). Trimming shortened V by 3 bases and J by 0 bases, and 18 bases separated the two germline ends. This CDR3 is 19 amino acids long. Germline loops: CDR1 KGHSH, CDR2 LQKENI. The CDR3 nucleotides read TGTGCCAGCTCACCGCTCGGGGGGGGAGCAAGCTCCTATAATTCACCCCTCCACTTT. Translated: CASSPLGGGASSYNSPLHF.

The J gene is TRBJ1-4, the V gene TRBV19, with D tentatively TRBD1 (6 bases). The CDR3 has 17 residues. Germline V gives CDR1 LNHDA, CDR2 SQIVND (reference sequence). V lost 6 bases, J lost 5 bases, and 22 bases lay in between. The CDR3 DNA follows: TGTGCCAGTAGCCGGACAGCGACCTTCCCGGGGAATGAAAAACTGTTTTTT. Its translation is CASSRTATFPGNEKLFF. The variable domain in full, completed from reference TRBV19 and TRBJ1-4, reads DGGITQSPKYLFRKEGQNVTLSCEQNLNHDAMYWYRQDPGQGLRLIYYSQIVNDFQKGDIAEGYSVSREKKESFPLTVTSAQKNPTAFYLCASSRTATFPGNEKLFFGSGTQLSVL.

This clone has only one observation. The V gene is TRBV6-2 or TRBV6-3, the J gene TRBJ2-1, with 13 bases lining up with TRBD2. V dropped 4 bases and J dropped 0; count of bases not matched to a gene: 3. Germline V CDR1 and CDR2: MNHEY, SVGEGT. This CDR3 region has 17 residues. This CDR3 is CASSFGLAGVSYNEQFF. The CDR3 DNA is TGTGCCAGCAGTTTCGGACTAGCGGGGGTCTCCTACAATGAGCAGTTCTTC.

The CDR3 coding sequence is TGTGCCAGCAGTCAACGACAGGGAGGATTTGGCTACACCTTC. Amino acid sequence: CASSQRQGGFGYTF. The chain uses TRBV14 and TRBJ1-2; 7 nucleotides match TRBD1. The CDR3 sequence is 14 residues long. V dropped 6 bases and J dropped 7; count of bases not matched to a gene: 11. Germline loops: CDR1 SGHDN, CDR2 FVKESK.

The chain carries TRBV5-1 and TRBJ2-5; 9 nucleotides agree with TRBD2. The CDR3 length is 17 residues. V shed 3 bases, J shed 2 bases, and the junction held 11 bases outside the gene matches. The germline V gene encodes CDR1 SGHRS and CDR2 YFSETQ. CDR3 in DNA: TGCGCCAGCAGCTCCCCGAATAGCGGGAGAGAACAAGAGACCCAGTACTTC. This translates into CASSSPNSGREQETQYF. Using reference TRBV5-1 and TRBJ2-5 for the parts outside the CDR3, the full variable domain is KAGVTQTPRYLIKTRGQQVTLSCSPISGHRSVSWYQQTPGQGLQFLFEYFSETQRNKGNFPGRFSGRQFSNSRSEMNVSTLELGDSALYLCASSSPNSGREQETQYFGPGTRLLVL.

The chain combines TRBV19 with TRBJ1-2; 8 nucleotides align to TRBD1. This CDR3 contains 14 residues. Germline V gene sequence: CDR1 LNHDA, CDR2 SQIVND (reference sequence). With V trimmed by 6 bases and J by 4 bases, 7 bases remained unmatched. DNA for the CDR3: TGTGCCAGTAGGGACAGGGACCGTTTCTATGGCTACACCTTC. Protein sequence: CASRDRDRFYGYTF.

The chain joins TRBV13 to TRBJ1-5; D is unresolved. CDR1 is PRHDT and CDR2 is FYEKMQ in the germline V gene (reference sequence). V was trimmed by 5 bases and J by 6 bases, leaving 14 bases between them. The CDR3 has 14 amino acids. The CDR3 region has the DNA TGTGCCAGCAGCCAAGGGAGGGTCGGTCAGCCCCAGCATTTT. This sequence encodes CASSQGRVGQPQHF.

J is TRBJ1-2 and V is TRBV12-3 or TRBV12-4; no definite D call. The CDR3 extends over 13 amino acids. V was pared by 5 bases and J by 7 bases, with 14 bases between. Here the CDR3 DNA reads TGTGCCAGCAGTCCTAGTGAGAGGGCTGGCTACACCTTC. Its protein product is CASSPSERAGYTF.

The chain joins TRBV24-1 to TRBJ2-3, with TRBD2 as a possible D gene (5 bases). The CDR3 spans 14 residues. Between the trimmed V and J ends, which lost 3 bases and 1 base, there was a span of 7 bases. Looked up from germline, CDR1 is KGHDR and CDR2 is SFDVKD. In DNA form, the CDR3 reads TGTGCCACCAGTGATCTCGGGGGCACAGATACGCAGTATTTT. It codes for CATSDLGGTDTQYF.

The chain carries TRBV11-2 and TRBJ2-7, with 9 positions matching TRBD2. Germline V lookup: CDR1 SGHAT, CDR2 FQNNGV. This CDR3 comprises 15 residues. V shed 1 base, J shed 6 bases, and the junction held 7 bases outside the gene matches. The CDR3 bases are TGTGCCAGCAGCTTAGGGGGTCTAGCGGGGCTCGAGCAGTACGTC. It encodes CASSLGGLAGLEQYV.

This rearrangement joins TRBV5-4 to TRBJ1-1; D gene unclear. Germline CDR1 and CDR2: SGHNT and YYREEE (reference sequence). The CDR3 is 15 amino acids. V lost 1 base and J lost 5, with 15 bases in between. CDR3 nucleotides: TGTGCCAGCAGCTTGAGAGGGAGTGACGGGACTGAAGCTTTCTTT. This sequence encodes CASSLRGSDGTEAFF.

V is TRBV5-1 and J is TRBJ1-2; D is uncertain. This CDR3 spans 13 amino acids. Germline values: CDR1 SGHRS, CDR2 YFSETQ. Trimming took 2 bases from V and 5 from J, leaving 10 bases between them. This CDR3 is CASSFGRIYGYTF. The CDR3 nucleotides read TGCGCCAGCAGCTTTGGCAGAATTTATGGCTACACCTTC.

The chain carries TRBV24-1 and TRBJ2-3, with D perhaps matching TRBD2 (6 bases). The germline CDR1 and CDR2 sequences are KGHDR and SFDVKD. Trimming stripped 5 bases from V and 2 bases from J, with 13 bases between. This CDR3 region has 15 residues. CDR3 sequence (DNA): TGTGCCACCAGTGCCGAGGCGGGGAACACAGATACGCAGTATTTT. Protein sequence: CATSAEAGNTDTQYF.

The rearrangement links TRBV12-3 or TRBV12-4 to TRBJ2-1; D unresolved. The CDR3 has 12 residues. The V end lost 5 bases, the J end lost 9 bases, and 11 bases lay between the germline ends. CDR3 sequence: CASSPDFVEQFF. In DNA, the CDR3 is TGTGCCAGCAGTCCCGACTTCGTTGAGCAGTTCTTC.